This section outlines one T cell receptor (beta chain) sequence together with its context. Its antigen remains unknown. This sample is drawn from a study of T cell repertoires in cytomegalovirus infection. The overall study: CMV infection and matching HLA type were both indicated by public TCR beta signatures. Study conclusions and caveats: Predominance within the ex vivo response was attributable to HLA-C-restricted CMV-specific TCR beta clonotypes.

The germline V and J ends were trimmed by 5 bases and 4 bases, with 15 bases remaining between them. The CDR3 sequence is 14 residues long. Per the germline V gene, CDR1 is DFQATT and CDR2 is SNEGSKA (reference sequence). TCRdb processed the reads anew with MiXCR; each CDR3 protein has one entry. The sample has 150,000 to 200,000 distinct CDR3 sequences, 28% seen once. The material sequenced was PBMCs. This receptor was obtained from a human donor in good health (CMV status not recorded). Some clones in this sample may be carry-over from other donors' samples. J is TRBJ2-1 and V is TRBV20-1, with D perhaps given as TRBD1 or TRBD2 (5 bases each). In DNA, the CDR3 is TGCAGTGCTGTCGGTGAGGGGAATTACAATGAGCAGTTCTTC. Translation gives CSAVGEGNYNEQFF.